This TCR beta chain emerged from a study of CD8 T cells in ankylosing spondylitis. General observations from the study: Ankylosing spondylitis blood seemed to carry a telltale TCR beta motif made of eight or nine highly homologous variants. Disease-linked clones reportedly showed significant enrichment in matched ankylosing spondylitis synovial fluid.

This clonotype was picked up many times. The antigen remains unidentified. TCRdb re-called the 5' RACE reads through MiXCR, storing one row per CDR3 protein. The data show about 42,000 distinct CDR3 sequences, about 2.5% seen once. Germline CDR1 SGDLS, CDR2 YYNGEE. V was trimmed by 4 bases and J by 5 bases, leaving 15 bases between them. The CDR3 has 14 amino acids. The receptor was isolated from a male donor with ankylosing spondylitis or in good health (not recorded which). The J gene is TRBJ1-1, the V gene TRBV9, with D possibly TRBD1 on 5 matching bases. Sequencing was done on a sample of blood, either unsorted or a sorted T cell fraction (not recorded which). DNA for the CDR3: TGTGCCAGCAGCCGGCAGGGTGAGAGAACTGAAGCTTTCTTT. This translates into CASSRQGERTEAFF.